The entry below gives a single T cell receptor (beta chain) sequence along with its context. No antigen is known for it. This record comes from a study of T-cell memory formation after mild COVID-19. Study-wide points: Clonal second-wave expansions that peaked on day 37 had unconfirmed SARS-CoV-2 specificity.

One entry per CDR3 protein results from TCRdb running MiXCR on the 5' RACE reads. Found here are under 450,000 distinct CDR3 sequences, under 25% of them singletons; the top ten hold roughly 13%. The CDR3 runs 14 residues. The V end was cut by 5 bases, the J end by 5 bases, with 16 bases between. The germline CDR1 and CDR2 sequences are MNHEY and SVGAGI. The TCR was taken from an adult woman who had mild COVID-19 (a few samples of this study predate the infection). Cell type and time point are not known. Sequenced input: PBMCs or a T cell subset sorted from them (not recorded which). The V call is TRBV6-5, the J call TRBJ2-7; D might be TRBD2 (6 bases). The CDR3, as DNA: TGTGCCAGCAGTATGGTTGGGGGGATCGACGAGCAGTACTTC. Its protein is CASSMVGGIDEQYF.